The source of this T cell receptor (beta chain) is a study of beta chain features in type 1 diabetes. This clone was seen a handful of times. This CDR3 comprises 15 residues. Deletions cut 3 bases from V and 6 bases from J, with 18 bases between. Germline lookup yields CDR1 MGHRA and CDR2 YSYEKL. The entirety of the isolated RNA underwent reverse transcription, so expressed TCRB transcripts were sequenced. The assay was immunoSEQ multiplex PCR, and TCRdb's table has in-frame clones only and misses some. Of hundreds of thousands of clones listed, about 15% were seen once; the top ten hold approximately 6.7%.

The sequenced sample consisted of central memory CD4+ T cells from blood. The rearrangement links TRBV4-1 to TRBJ2-7; tentative D call: TRBD1 (7 bases). This clonotype was sampled from a young man in good health. CDR3 sequence (DNA): TGCGCCAGCAGCCAGGACAGGAGGGGTCTGTCCGAGCAGTACTTC. As protein: CASSQDRRGLSEQYF.